A selection of T cell receptor beta chains follows, all from one sample in a study of human T cells and chemical hapten exposure. TCRdb re-derived calls from the RACE reads in MiXCR, one entry per CDR3 protein. The repertoire consists of 300,000 to 400,000 distinct CDR3 sequences, with about 5.1% occurring once and the leading ten covering approximately 2.4%. The input for sequencing was whole blood, taken in connection with sensitization to the hapten diphenylcyclopropenone (DPC). These receptors originate from a woman aged 45-59 years with alopecia areata. Some clones in this sample may be carry-over from other donors' samples. The CDR3 runs from the conserved cysteine through the conserved F or W. D genes are given only for firm matches. Part of the rows lack a size; the others show once, few, many or a class for expanded clones.

many	TRBJ2-3	TRBV18	.	TGTGCCAGCTCAAGAGACAGGAGCTACACAGATACGCAGTATTTT	CASSRDRSYTDTQYF
many	TRBJ2-1	TRBV7-8	TRBD2	TGTGCCAGCAGCCCAGAACTAGCGGGTGAGCAGTTCTTC	CASSPELAGEQFF
.	TRBJ1-1	TRBV29-1	.	TGCAGCGTCAACCCCGAGGGAAGGGGGACTGAAGCTTTCTTT	CSVNPEGRGTEAFF
many	TRBJ1-5	TRBV5-4	.	TGTGCCAGCAGCTTGGACAGCCATCAGCCCCAGCATTTT	CASSLDSHQPQHF
many	TRBJ1-1	TRBV5-4	.	TGTGCCAGCAGCTCGTCAGGGAGGATTGACACTGAAGCTTTCTTT	CASSSSGRIDTEAFF
few	TRBJ1-1	TRBV20-1	.	TGCAGTGCTAGAGGGCCAAGGGGGTGGGACACTGAAGCTTTCTTT	CSARGPRGWDTEAFF
.	TRBJ2-1	TRBV3-1	TRBD2	TGTGCCAGCAGCCAAGATGGGACCGGGACTAGCGGCCAGCAGTTCTTC	CASSQDGTGTSGQQFF
few	TRBJ2-7	TRBV7-9	.	TGTGCCACCTCGGGTACATCCTACGAGCAGTACTTC	CATSGTSYEQYF
many	TRBJ2-7	TRBV10-3	.	TGTGCCATCGGCCTCCCGGGGGCGACCTACGAGCAGTACTTC	CAIGLPGATYEQYF
many	TRBJ2-3	TRBV3-1	.	TGTGCCAGCAGCCAAGAGTGGGGTCTCACAGATACGCAGTATTTT	CASSQEWGLTDTQYF
many	TRBJ2-3	TRBV5-5	TRBD2	TGTGCCAGCAGCTTGGCTAGCGGGCCAGATACGCAGTATTTT	CASSLASGPDTQYF
many	TRBJ2-7	TRBV10-3	.	TGTGCCACCAAAGGTGACAACTCCTACGAGCAGTACTTC	CATKGDNSYEQYF
.	TRBJ1-1	TRBV7-6	TRBD1	TGTGCCAGCAGGTCCGGGGACAGAAACACTGAAGCTTTCTTT	CASRSGDRNTEAFF
.	TRBJ1-1	TRBV5-4	.	TGTGCCAGCAGCTTGGAACAGAAGAACACTGAAGCTTTCTTT	CASSLEQKNTEAFF
.	TRBJ2-7	TRBV7-9	TRBD2	TGTGCCAGCAGCCGTAGTCCGGGACTAGCGGGGAACGAGCAGTACTTC	CASSRSPGLAGNEQYF
many	TRBJ2-7	TRBV28	.	TGTGCCAGCAGCGTAATTCCTAGGCCCAACGAGCAGTACTTC	CASSVIPRPNEQYF
.	TRBJ2-1	TRBV5-6	TRBD2	TGTGCCAGCAGCTTGGTTCGACTAGCCGTCGGGAATGAGCAGTTCTTC	CASSLVRLAVGNEQFF
many	TRBJ2-1	TRBV9	TRBD2	TGTGCCAGCAGCGTAGCCCCTAGCGGGGCCTCCTACAATGAGCAGTTCTTC	CASSVAPSGASYNEQFF
many	TRBJ2-3	TRBV29-1	TRBD2	TGCAGCGTTTCTCCTCACAGCGGGGTCACAGATACGCAGTATTTT	CSVSPHSGVTDTQYF
few	TRBJ2-7	TRBV6-6	.	TGTGCCAGCAGTGCCCCCCGACAGCCGGCGGGTGAGCAGTACTTC	CASSAPRQPAGEQYF
few	TRBJ2-1	TRBV28	TRBD2	TGTGCCAGTAGCGGGGGCTGGGAGCAGTTCTTC	CASSGGWEQFF
many	TRBJ2-3	TRBV12-3/TRBV12-4	.	TGTGCCAGCAGTTTAAGTACAGGGAGCACAGATACGCAGTATTTT	CASSLSTGSTDTQYF
many	TRBJ2-5	TRBV7-9	.	TGTGCCAGCAGCCCTCCACATAGCTCGGCCGGGACGGGGATAACCCAGTACTTC	CASSPPHSSAGTGITQYF
.	TRBJ1-5	TRBV11-2	.	TGTGCCAGCAGCTTGAAGGGTTATAGCAATCAGCCCCAGCATTTT	CASSLKGYSNQPQHF
many	TRBJ2-7	TRBV29-1	.	TGCAGCGCCTACGGTCAGGGGACCTACGAGCAGTACTTC	CSAYGQGTYEQYF
few	TRBJ1-6	TRBV3-1	TRBD1	TGTGCCAGCAGCCAGATCAGGACAGGGGGCGATTCACCCCTCCACTTT	CASSQIRTGGDSPLHF
.	TRBJ1-1	TRBV6-2/TRBV6-3	.	TGTGCCAGCAGACAGACGCGCCAGATGAACACTGAAGCTTTCTTT	CASRQTRQMNTEAFF
many	TRBJ1-4	TRBV5-1	.	TGCGCCAGCAGCTTACGAGACCCGAGGGGTGAAAAACTGTTTTTT	CASSLRDPRGEKLFF
few	TRBJ1-4	TRBV2	.	TGTGCCAGCAGTGAAGAACAAGGTGAAAAACTGTTTTTT	CASSEEQGEKLFF
.	TRBJ2-1	TRBV5-1	.	TGCGCCTGTAGATCGGGGGGCCACAATGAGCAGTTCTTC	CACRSGGHNEQFF
.	TRBJ2-3	TRBV7-2	.	TGTGCCAGCAGCCCGAGCAGGGCCTTAAGCACAGATACGCAGTATTTT	CASSPSRALSTDTQYF
few	TRBJ1-1	TRBV4-2	TRBD1	TGTGCCAGCAGCCCCGGGACAGGTGAGAGGCACACTGAAGCTTTCTTT	CASSPGTGERHTEAFF
many	TRBJ1-5	TRBV4-1	.	TGCGCCAGCAGCCTTGGCCGGAGCGGCCCCCAGCATTTT	CASSLGRSGPQHF
few	TRBJ2-7	TRBV6-6	TRBD2	TGTGCCAGCAGTTACGGGAGGGAGGAGTACTTC	CASSYGREEYF
.	TRBJ2-2	TRBV2	TRBD1	TGTGCCAGCAGTTCCCTCCGACAGGGCGCGAACACCGGGGAGCTGTTTTTT	CASSSLRQGANTGELFF
many	TRBJ2-1	TRBV9	TRBD2	TGTGCCAGCAGCGCCCGAATGGGACTAGCGGCTGACAATGAGCAGTTCTTC	CASSARMGLAADNEQFF
many	TRBJ1-3	TRBV6-1	.	TGTGCCAGCAGTAGACTACCTTGGACAGATTCCTCTGGAAACACCATATATTTT	CASSRLPWTDSSGNTIYF
few	TRBJ2-5	TRBV20-1	TRBD2	TGCAGTGCTAGCGGTCTAGCGGGAAATAGATTAGAGACCCAGTACTTC	CSASGLAGNRLETQYF